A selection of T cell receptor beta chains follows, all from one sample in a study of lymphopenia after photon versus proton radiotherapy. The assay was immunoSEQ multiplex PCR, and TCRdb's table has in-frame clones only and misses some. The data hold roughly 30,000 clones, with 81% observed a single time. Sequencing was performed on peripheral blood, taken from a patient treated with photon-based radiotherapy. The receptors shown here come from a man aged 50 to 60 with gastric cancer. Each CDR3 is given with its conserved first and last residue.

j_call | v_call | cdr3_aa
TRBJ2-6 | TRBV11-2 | CASSLGTTGHSGANVLTF
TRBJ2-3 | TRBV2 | CASSDSERDTQYF
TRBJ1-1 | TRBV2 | CASATGGGTEAFF
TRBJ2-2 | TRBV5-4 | CASSFWDLSGELFF
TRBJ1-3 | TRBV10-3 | CAIRPGEAGNTIYF
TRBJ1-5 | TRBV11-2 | CASSWNDRENNQPQHF
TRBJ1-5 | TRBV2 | CASSRDSGNQPQHF
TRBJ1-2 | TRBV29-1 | CSVSTYFGYTF
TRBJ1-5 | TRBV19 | CASSMGGLGPQHF
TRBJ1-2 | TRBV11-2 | CASSVFVTSRTYGYTF
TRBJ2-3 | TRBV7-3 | CASSPGQGAKYF
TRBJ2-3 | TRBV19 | CATTNPGANTDTQYF
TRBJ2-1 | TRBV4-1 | CASSQYSDRGAYNEQFF
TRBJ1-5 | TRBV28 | CASSRARDRGRGQPQHF
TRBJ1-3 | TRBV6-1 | CASSEGRWQENTIYF
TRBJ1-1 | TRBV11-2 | CASSSDMNTEAFF
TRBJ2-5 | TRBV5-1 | CASSLGLFETQYF
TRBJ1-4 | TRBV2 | CASSASQGGANEKLFF
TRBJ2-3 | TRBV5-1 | CASSHLAGGPEDTQYF
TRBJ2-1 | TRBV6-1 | CASSALTYNEQFF
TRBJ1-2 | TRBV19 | CASSPSDRAYGYTF
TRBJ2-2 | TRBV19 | CASSYGTGNYAGELFF
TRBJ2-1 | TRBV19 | CASSLTSRSYNEQFF
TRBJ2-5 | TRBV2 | CASMWTRGRAQYF
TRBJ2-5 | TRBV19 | CASSIKGGRTQYF
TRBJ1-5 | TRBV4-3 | CASSQERTGPYPQHF